This T cell receptor beta chain was recorded in a study of T cells after posttransplantation cyclophosphamide. Study-wide points: Later blood repertoires were often dominated by clones from the donor CD8+ memory compartment. TRB overlap between skin or GI tissue T cells and blood was limited.

This clone occurred once. As yet, its antigen is unknown. Peripheral blood was collected from the related graft donor on the marrow donation day. Using immunoSEQ multiplex PCR, the repertoire was profiled, and TCRdb retains in-frame clones only, with some absent. The top ten clones hold approximately 2.7% of a sample with tens of thousands of clones, just under 95% of them seen once. The germline CDR1 and CDR2 sequences are SGHVS and FNYEAQ. J gave up 5 bases and V 0 bases, and 3 bases lay outside the gene matches. The CDR3 is 14 residues long. The sample consisted of PBMCs. The source of this sequence is a woman aged 25 to 39 in good health and a related stem cell transplant donor. The chain couples TRBV7-6 to TRBJ1-1; 7 nucleotides line up with TRBD1. The CDR3 nucleotides read TGTGCCAGCAGCTTAGCGCAGGGGGTTACTGAAGCTTTCTTT. Its translation: CASSLAQGVTEAFF.